These 30 T cell receptor beta chains were sequenced from one sample in a study of cytomegalovirus exposure and HLA in healthy donors. Primers for the PCR totalled 60 Vbeta and 13 Jbeta. The method was immunoSEQ multiplex PCR; TCRdb's version includes in-frame clones alone and lacks a portion of them. The listing records 30,000 to 35,000 clones. The specimen sequenced was PBMCs. The receptor source for this set is a woman aged 40 to 50 in good health and CMV-seropositive.

This rearrangement joins TRBV2 to TRBJ1-1, with D possibly being TRBD1 (5 bases). The CDR3 covers 11 residues. Germline-derived CDR1 and CDR2 are SNHLY and FYNNEI. Trimming removed 6 bases from V and 5 bases from J, with 7 bases in between. CDR3 sequence (DNA): TGTGCCAGCAGGGGACTAACTGAAGCTTTCTTT. Its translation is CASRGLTEAFF.

The V call is TRBV28, the J call TRBJ1-5; TRBD1 matches 9 bases. Germline lookup yields CDR1 MDHEN and CDR2 SYDVKM. The V gene end was trimmed by 6 bases and the J gene end by 4 bases; junction bases not matched to a gene: 4. This CDR3 has 14 residues. The CDR3 here is CASRVGQGNQPQHF. The CDR3 nucleotides are TGTGCCAGCAGGGTCGGACAGGGGAATCAGCCCCAGCATTTT.

The J gene is TRBJ2-1, the V gene TRBV4-1, with TRBD1 as a possible D gene (5 bases). Per germline, CDR1 MGHRA and CDR2 YSYEKL. Trimming shortened V by 1 base and J by 1 base, and 14 bases separated the two germline ends. The CDR3 sequence is 17 residues long. CDR3 bases: TGCGCCAGCAGCCAAGTCGTGGCAGGGTTGTCCTACAATGAGCAGTTCTTC. Its protein is CASSQVVAGLSYNEQFF.

This chain joins TRBV28 and TRBJ1-2; D gene uncertain. Trimming cost V 1 base and J 7 bases, with 16 bases left between them. Germline V gene sequence: CDR1 MDHEN, CDR2 SYDVKM. This CDR3 region has 15 residues. The CDR3 reads CASSLLDPRRGGYTF. Here the CDR3 DNA reads TGTGCCAGCAGTTTATTAGATCCACGTCGGGGTGGCTACACCTTC.

The chain couples TRBV6-1 to TRBJ2-1, with D tentatively TRBD2 (5 bases). Germline V gene sequence: CDR1 MNHNS, CDR2 SASEGT. V was trimmed by 0 bases and J by 8 bases, leaving 14 bases between them. The CDR3 loop spans 15 amino acids. The CDR3 reads CASSEAGVLGDEQFF. The CDR3, as DNA: TGTGCCAGCAGTGAAGCGGGAGTCCTAGGCGATGAGCAGTTCTTC.

The chain carries TRBV5-6 and TRBJ2-3; perhaps TRBD1 as D (5 bases). V gave up 2 bases and J gave up 4 bases, with 8 bases separating them. Germline V gene data show CDR1 as SGHDT and CDR2 as YYEEEE. CDR3 size: 13 residues. CDR3 in DNA: TGTGCCAGCAGCTTAAGGGGTCCAGATACGCAGTATTTT. Protein: CASSLRGPDTQYF.

Concerning this clone: Other DNA sequences in this sample translate to the same CDR3. This chain joins TRBV5-4 and TRBJ2-3; tentatively, D is TRBD1 (6 bases). The germline V and J ends were trimmed by 0 bases and 0 bases, with 11 bases remaining between them. Germline CDR1 is SGHNT and CDR2 is YYREEE (reference sequence). This CDR3 region has 16 residues. The CDR3 DNA follows: TGTGCCAGCAGCTTGGGGGCAGGGGTAAGCACAGATACGCAGTATTTT. Encoded protein: CASSLGAGVSTDTQYF. Combining the CDR3 with reference TRBV5-4 and TRBJ2-3 gives the whole variable domain ETGVTQSPTHLIKTRGQQVTLRCSSQSGHNTVSWYQQALGQGPQFIFQYYREEENGRGNFPPRFSGLQFPNYSSELNVNALELDDSALYLCASSLGAGVSTDTQYFGPGTRLTVL.

The chain carries TRBV6-5 and TRBJ2-5; 9 bases line up with TRBD1. This CDR3 has 15 residues. Per the germline V gene, CDR1 is MNHEY and CDR2 is SVGAGI. The junction had 12 bases not matched to a gene; V was cut back by 6 bases and J by 7 bases. The CDR3 sequence: CASRRDRAPSGTQYF. In DNA form, the CDR3 reads TGTGCCAGCAGAAGGGACAGGGCCCCTTCGGGGACCCAGTACTTC.

The rearrangement uses TRBV6-5 and TRBJ2-5; a weak D match, TRBD1 (6 bases). The CDR3 consists of 15 residues. Germline V gene lookup returns CDR1 MNHEY and CDR2 SVGAGI. V lost 7 bases and J 0 bases, leaving 15 bases between the germline ends. The DNA of the CDR3 is TGTGCCAGCACCCTAACCGGGACAAACCAAGAGACCCAGTACTTC. This sequence encodes CASTLTGTNQETQYF.

This chain connects TRBV4-1 to TRBJ2-1; D is possibly TRBD2 (6 bases). The CDR3 covers 15 residues. Trimming pared 4 bases from V and 5 bases from J, leaving 15 bases between. Germline V gene sequence: CDR1 MGHRA, CDR2 YSYEKL. Written as DNA, the CDR3 is TGCGCCAGCAGCCGAGGGTTGACGGGAGACAATGAGCAGTTCTTC. This codes for CASSRGLTGDNEQFF.

About this clone itself: At one end the junction does not follow the germline gene, possibly because of a read error. This sequence joins TRBV10-3 and TRBJ1-1; D possibly corresponds to TRBD1 (5 bases). Germline lookup yields CDR1 ENHRY and CDR2 SYGVKD. CDR3 size: 14 residues. The CDR3 spells CAISESQENPEAFF. The CDR3 bases are TGTGCCATCAGTGAGTCACAGGAGAACCCTGAAGCTTTCTTT.

The chain joins TRBV5-1 to TRBJ2-5, with TRBD1 matching 8 bases. Trimming took 3 bases from V and 5 from J; bases not matched to a gene: 9. This CDR3 is 15 amino acids long. CDR1 and CDR2 (germline): SGHRS, YFSETQ. In DNA, the CDR3 is TGCGCCAGCAGCTCTGGCACAGGGGGTTATGAGACCCAGTACTTC. Translation gives CASSSGTGGYETQYF.

This chain joins TRBV5-1 and TRBJ1-2; D is uncertain. The CDR3 has 14 amino acids. With 0 bases removed from V and 2 bases from J, the gap between germline ends came to 8 bases. Per germline, CDR1 SGHRS and CDR2 YFSETQ. Here the CDR3 DNA reads TGCGCCAGCAGCTTGGGGAGGTCGAACTATGGCTACACCTTC. Amino acid sequence: CASSLGRSNYGYTF. Combining the CDR3 with reference TRBV5-1 and TRBJ1-2 gives the whole variable domain KAGVTQTPRYLIKTRGQQVTLSCSPISGHRSVSWYQQTPGQGLQFLFEYFSETQRNKGNFPGRFSGRQFSNSRSEMNVSTLELGDSALYLCASSLGRSNYGYTFGSGTRLTVV.

This chain joins TRBV19 and TRBJ2-7; 9 nucleotides align to TRBD1. The junction had 3 bases not matched to a gene; V was cut back by 5 bases and J by 4 bases. The CDR3 has 13 residues. The germline CDR1 and CDR2 sequences are LNHDA and SQIVND (reference sequence). The CDR3: CASSPGTGYEQYF. The CDR3 DNA follows: TGTGCCAGTAGTCCCGGGACAGGGTACGAGCAGTACTTC.

This rearrangement joins TRBV5-1 to TRBJ1-2; 8 nucleotides line up with TRBD1. CDR1 and CDR2 from the germline V gene are SGHRS and YFSETQ. This CDR3 region has 14 residues. Trimming removed 7 bases from V and 4 bases from J; junction bases left unmatched: 9. CDR3 sequence reads: CASAPRTGSYGYTF. CDR3 DNA: TGCGCCAGCGCTCCGCGGACAGGGAGCTATGGCTACACCTTC.

V is TRBV4-1 and J is TRBJ2-7, with 14 nucleotides matching TRBD2. From germline, CDR1 is MGHRA and CDR2 YSYEKL. After removal of 1 base from V and 0 bases from J, the junction contained 5 bases not matched to a gene. CDR3 length: 18 amino acids. Written as DNA, the CDR3 is TGCGCCAGCAGCCAAGGGACTAGCGGGAGGAGAAGCTCCTACGAGCAGTACTTC. Translating it yields CASSQGTSGRRSSYEQYF.

V and J are TRBV19 and TRBJ2-6, with TRBD1 matching over 8 bases. The trim removed 6 bases at V and 4 bases at J, leaving 11 bases unmatched. This CDR3 region has 17 residues. The germline CDR1 and CDR2 sequences are LNHDA and SQIVND (reference sequence). The CDR3 sequence: CASSLRTGRMGANVLTF. In nucleotides, the CDR3 is TGTGCCAGTAGCCTCCGGACAGGGCGAATGGGGGCCAACGTCCTGACTTTC.

CDR3 loop: CSVERTGSTDTQYF. CDR3 nucleotide sequence: TGCAGCGTTGAGCGGACAGGGAGCACAGATACGCAGTATTTT. J is TRBJ2-3 and V is TRBV29-1, with 8 bases fitting TRBD1. Looked up from germline, CDR1 is SQVTM and CDR2 is ANQGSEA. CDR3 length: 14 amino acids. J was trimmed by 0 bases and V by 3 bases; bases with no gene match: 2.

This chain links TRBV5-1 with TRBJ2-2, with TRBD2 matching 8 bases. This CDR3 has 15 amino acids. Germline V CDR1 and CDR2: SGHRS, YFSETQ. Losses at the gene ends were 5 bases for V and 4 bases for J; bases not matched to a gene: 7. CDR3 in amino acids: CASRGASGPTGELFF. CDR3 sequence (DNA): TGCGCCAGCAGGGGGGCTAGCGGGCCCACCGGGGAGCTGTTTTTT.

The chain employs TRBV4-2 and TRBJ2-4; the match to TRBD1 covers 9 bases. The germline gives CDR1 LGHNA, CDR2 YNFKEQ. CDR3 size: 14 residues. The ends lost 4 bases at V and 9 bases at J; junction bases unmatched: 7. CDR3 DNA: TGTGCCAGCAGCCCGCCCGACAGGGGGGGCATTCAGTACTTC. It codes for CASSPPDRGGIQYF.

The rearrangement links TRBV9 to TRBJ1-3; D ambiguous. V lost 0 bases and J 0 bases, leaving 10 bases between the germline ends. Germline values: CDR1 SGDLS, CDR2 YYNGEE. The CDR3 runs to 16 residues. The CDR3 DNA sequence: TGTGCCAGCAGCGTAGGGCCCGTCATCTCTGGAAACACCATATATTTT. Translation gives CASSVGPVISGNTIYF.

This rearrangement joins TRBV6-1 to TRBJ1-4; D might be TRBD1 (5 bases). V dropped 10 bases and J dropped 4 bases, with 13 bases sitting between them. The CDR3 consists of 13 residues. Germline CDR1 MNHNS, CDR2 SASEGT. The CDR3 here is CATTYGGNEKLFF. CDR3 DNA sequence: TGTGCCACGACGTACGGGGGTAATGAAAAACTGTTTTTT.

The CDR3 region has the DNA TGTGCCAGCACCTCCTTGACCGGGACAGAAGAGACCCAGTACTTC. Translating gives CASTSLTGTEETQYF. The V call is TRBV27, the J call TRBJ2-5; the match to TRBD1 covers 7 bases. Trimming took 7 bases from V and 3 from J; bases not matched to a gene: 11. The CDR3 spans 15 residues. Looked up from germline, CDR1 is MNHEY and CDR2 is SMNVEV (reference sequence).

The J gene is TRBJ2-5, the V gene TRBV7-9; 7 bases are shared with TRBD2. The CDR3 sequence is 14 residues long. The germline gives CDR1 SEHNR, CDR2 FQNEAQ (reference sequence). V dropped 5 bases and J dropped 6; count of bases not matched to a gene: 9. In nucleotides, the CDR3 is TGTGCCAGCAGCCCCGCGGGAGTGAGAAAGACCCAGTACTTC. This sequence encodes CASSPAGVRKTQYF.

The rearrangement uses TRBV4-2 and TRBJ1-4; 7 bases fit TRBD1. V lost 1 base and J lost 7; bases outside the gene matches: 9. This CDR3 is built from 16 residues. Germline lookup yields CDR1 LGHNA and CDR2 YNFKEQ. The CDR3 DNA sequence: TGTGCCAGCAGCCAAGTGAGTTCAGGGGGAAGTGAAAAACTGTTTTTT. Translation gives CASSQVSSGGSEKLFF.

The DNA of the CDR3 is TGTGCCAGCAGTCCCCCAAGGACAGGGAACACGGTTAATGAAAAACTGTTTTTT. It codes for CASSPPRTGNTVNEKLFF. The V gene is TRBV27, the J gene TRBJ1-4; 8 bases match TRBD1. Per the germline V gene, CDR1 is MNHEY and CDR2 is SMNVEV (reference sequence). The CDR3 loop spans 18 amino acids. J lost 4 bases, V lost 5 bases, and 15 bases had no gene match.

V gene TRBV18 combines with J gene TRBJ2-7; no clear D gene. In germline, CDR1 is KGHSH, CDR2 LQKENI. Trimming shortened V by 3 bases and J by 2 bases, and 11 bases separated the two germline ends. The CDR3 contains 14 residues. The CDR3 sequence is CASSPTGSTYEQYF. The CDR3 coding sequence is TGTGCCAGCTCACCTACCGGTTCTACCTACGAGCAGTACTTC.

The chain uses TRBV6-5 and TRBJ1-4, with 8 bases fitting TRBD1. The CDR3 is 15 residues long. V dropped 4 bases and J dropped 8; count of bases not matched to a gene: 9. CDR1 and CDR2 (germline): MNHEY, SVGAGI. The CDR3 protein is CASSSLAGGIEKLFF. Written as DNA, the CDR3 is TGTGCCAGCAGTTCCCTGGCAGGGGGCATAGAAAAACTGTTTTTT.

The rearrangement links TRBV6-1 to TRBJ2-7; D gene unclear. Germline CDR1 and CDR2: MNHNS and SASEGT. This CDR3 has 15 residues. The V gene lost 3 bases and the J gene lost 2 bases, with 14 bases spanning the gap. CDR3 amino acids: CASSEVLYRAYEQYF. The CDR3 DNA reads TGTGCCAGCAGTGAGGTCCTTTATAGAGCCTACGAGCAGTACTTC.

This chain links TRBV5-4 with TRBJ2-4; 7 bases match TRBD2. V lost 0 bases and J lost 9; bases outside the gene matches: 9. Germline V gene lookup returns CDR1 SGHNT and CDR2 YYREEE (reference sequence). The CDR3 covers 15 residues. The DNA for the CDR3 is TGTGCCAGCAGCTTGGGAGGACTAGATCAGAGCATTCAGTACTTC. This codes for CASSLGGLDQSIQYF.